One and the same sample provided the 4 T cell receptor beta chains below, sequenced in a study of Ad26.COV2.S vaccination and SARS-CoV-2 variants. Treatment reported: around 19 received Ad26.COV2.S at low or high dose, single or two shots; 5 received placebo; per-sample allocation not given. Sample collection was performed on day 63 after the first vaccine or placebo injection. Produced via immunoSEQ multiplex PCR; TCRdb's table is partial and in-frame only. The data contain fewer than 900,000 clones, roughly 90% of them singletons. The source was peripheral blood, collected in a trial of Ad26.COV2.S vaccine versus placebo. The source is a person between 18 and 65 years old who received the Ad26.COV2.S COVID-19 vaccine or a placebo.

The chain recombines TRBV7-2 with TRBJ2-2; 10 positions match TRBD2. The CDR3 is 14 residues long. J lost 6 bases, V lost 11 bases, and 9 bases had no gene match. Germline values: CDR1 SGHTA, CDR2 FQGNSA. The CDR3 loop reads CAVQSGGAPGELFF. CDR3 bases: TGTGCCGTACAGAGCGGGGGGGCCCCCGGGGAGCTGTTTTTT.

Here the CDR3 DNA reads TGTGCCAGCAGCCAAGGGTCACGGGGGGGGTTGGATACGCAGTATTTT. Its translation is CASSQGSRGGLDTQYF. J is TRBJ2-3 and V is TRBV3-1 (or the pseudogene TRBV3-2); TRBD2 agrees at 8 bases. Germline loops: CDR1 LGHDT, CDR2 YNNKEL (reference sequence). Unmatched junction bases numbered 9, after V lost 1 base and J lost 6 bases. The CDR3 covers 16 residues.

The chain recombines TRBV27 with TRBJ2-5; D is perhaps TRBD2 (6 bases). Germline CDR1 is MNHEY and CDR2 is SMNVEV (reference sequence). This CDR3 region has 14 residues. V was shortened by 7 bases and J by 5 bases, with 17 bases between the two germline ends. The CDR3 nucleotides are TGTGCCAGCATGGGCGGAGGAGGGTGGGAGACCCAGTACTTC. Translating gives CASMGGGGWETQYF.

V usage is TRBV18 and J usage is TRBJ1-1; 7 bases fit TRBD1. CDR3 length: 15 residues. V lost 1 base to trimming and J lost 4 bases; unmatched junction nucleotides: 6. Germline V lookup: CDR1 KGHSH, CDR2 LQKENI. The CDR3 loop is CASSPLIQGSTEAFF. The CDR3 bases are TGTGCCAGCTCACCACTCATACAGGGGAGCACTGAAGCTTTCTTT. The full variable domain, its missing parts supplied by reference TRBV18 and TRBJ1-1, is NAGVMQNPRHLVRRRGQEARLRCSPMKGHSHVYWYRQLPEEGLKFMVYLQKENIIDESGMPKERFSAEFPKEGPSILRIQQVVRGDSAAYFCASSPLIQGSTEAFFGQGTRLTVV.